Following are 4 T cell receptor beta chains from one sample sequenced in a study of blood T cell repertoires in COVID-19. Assay used: immunoSEQ multiplex PCR; TCRdb lists only in-frame clones, some missing. Of over 100,000 clones detected, 70% to 90% appear once; the ten largest clones hold under 13%. The sequenced material came from peripheral blood. All receptors derive from a man aged 45-65 years with acute or convalescent COVID-19.

The CDR3 here is CASSEEGGPVDTQYF. DNA for the CDR3: TGCGCCAGCAGTGAGGAGGGAGGGCCTGTAGATACGCAGTATTTT. V gene TRBV10-1 combines with J gene TRBJ2-3, with 7 bases identical to TRBD2. CDR3 size: 15 residues. V gave up 2 bases and J gave up 5 bases; unmatched junction bases: 7. Per the germline V gene, CDR1 is WNHNN and CDR2 is SYGVQD (reference sequence).

There are a few counts of this clone. The gene calls are TRBV4-1 and TRBJ2-7; 8 bases line up with TRBD2. Germline CDR1 and CDR2: MGHRA and YSYEKL. The CDR3 runs to 15 residues. V shed 0 bases and J 7 bases; nucleotides not matched to a gene: 8. In DNA form, the CDR3 reads TGCGCCAGCAGCCAAGACGGGGGGGCGAAGGGAGAGCAGTACTTC. This codes for CASSQDGGAKGEQYF.

The chain is built from TRBV12-3 or TRBV12-4 and TRBJ2-7; the D gene is possibly TRBD2 (6 bases). The CDR3 runs 13 residues. V gave up 6 bases and J gave up 6 bases, with 15 bases separating them. As DNA, the CDR3 is TGTGCCAGCAGCTCCCCGGGACTTACCGAGCAGTACTTC. It encodes CASSSPGLTEQYF.

This chain uses TRBV10-2 with TRBJ1-1; a possible D gene is TRBD1 (6 bases). Germline-derived CDR1 and CDR2 are WSHSY and SAAADI. Trimming took 10 bases from V and 2 from J, leaving 17 bases between them. The CDR3 sequence is 14 residues long. CDR3 region: CATAFRQANTEAFF. CDR3 bases: TGCGCCACCGCCTTTCGACAGGCTAACACTGAAGCTTTCTTT.